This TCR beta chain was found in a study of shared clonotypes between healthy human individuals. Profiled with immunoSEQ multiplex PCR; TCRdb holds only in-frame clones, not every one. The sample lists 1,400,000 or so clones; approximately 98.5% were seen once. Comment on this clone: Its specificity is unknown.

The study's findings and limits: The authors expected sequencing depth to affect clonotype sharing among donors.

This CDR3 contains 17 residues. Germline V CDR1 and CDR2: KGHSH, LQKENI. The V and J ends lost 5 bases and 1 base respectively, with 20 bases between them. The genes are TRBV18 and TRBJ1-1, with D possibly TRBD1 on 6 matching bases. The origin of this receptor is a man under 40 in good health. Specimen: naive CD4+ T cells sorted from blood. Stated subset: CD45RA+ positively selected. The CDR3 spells CASSTGFTGIGNTEAFF. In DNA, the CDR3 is TGTGCCAGCTCAACGGGCTTTACAGGGATTGGGAACACTGAAGCTTTCTTT.